This TCR beta chain appears in the sequencing data of a study of OX40 agonist ivuxolimab in advanced cancers. Study observations and caveats: Average numbers of expanded clones were greater in CD8+ T cells than in CD4+.

With respect to this clone: Its target is not known.

This CDR3 contains 13 residues. Per the germline V gene, CDR1 is MNHNS and CDR2 is SASEGT. With V trimmed by 6 bases and J by 8 bases, 5 bases remained unmatched. Clones were read by immunoSEQ multiplex PCR, and TCRdb kept only the in-frame ones, dropping some. The repertoire holds 75,000 to 90,000 clones, with about four fifths as singletons. This receptor was taken from an adult with an advanced solid tumor such as melanoma, head and neck, liver or kidney cancer. The chain links TRBV6-1 to TRBJ1-3, with TRBD1 matching 9 bases. Sequenced material: CD4+ or CD8+ T cells sorted from blood, taken in a trial of the OX40 agonist ivuxolimab. In nucleotides, the CDR3 is TGTGCCAGCAGGGACAGGGGATGGGACACCATATATTTT. Translated, it gives CASRDRGWDTIYF.